Sequencing of this T cell receptor (beta chain) was carried out in a study of T cell repertoires in cytomegalovirus infection. Study details: Indicated by public TCR beta signatures were CMV infection and matching HLA type.

Findings of the study overall: Predominance within the ex vivo response was attributable to HLA-C-restricted CMV-specific TCR beta clonotypes.

TCRdb reprocessed the reads via MiXCR and lists one record per CDR3 protein. The sample has some 280,000 distinct CDR3 sequences; around 13% are singletons. To note about this clonotype: Its antigen is not identified.

CDR3 length equals 15 residues. V lost 5 bases and J lost 6; bases outside the gene matches: 5. This chain connects TRBV12-3 or TRBV12-4 to TRBJ2-1, with TRBD2 matching 12 bases. The source material was PBMCs. The receptor's source is a human donor in good health (CMV status not recorded). Some clones in this sample may be carry-over from other donors' samples. The chain's CDR3 is CASSPSTSGSNEQFF. The CDR3 nucleotides are TGTGCCAGCAGTCCCTCGACTAGCGGGAGCAATGAGCAGTTCTTC.